These 15 T cell receptor beta chains share one sample of origin, sequenced in a study of human T cells and chemical hapten exposure. Indicated time point: patch test 3, about 24 weeks after DPC sensitization. Treatment meaning: therapeutic diphenylcyclopropenone sensitization with weekly scalp DPC. In TCRdb, the RACE reads were re-called with MiXCR into one record per CDR3 protein. The profile shows about 200,000 distinct CDR3 sequences, roughly a quarter of them singletons. The starting material was whole blood, obtained in connection with sensitization to the hapten diphenylcyclopropenone (DPC). These receptor sequences come from a woman aged 40 to 55 with alopecia areata. Some clones in this sample may be carry-over from other donors' samples.

There are a few counts of this clonotype. The CDR3 sequence: CAISEVLTTNEKLFF. The CDR3, as DNA: TGTGCCATCAGTGAGGTCTTGACAACTAATGAAAAACTGTTTTTT. The chain uses TRBV10-3 and TRBJ1-4; D is unresolved. V lost 2 bases and J lost 0, with 7 bases in between. Looked up from germline, CDR1 is ENHRY and CDR2 is SYGVKD. The CDR3 is made up of 15 amino acids.

V usage is TRBV7-2 and J usage is TRBJ2-1; 7 bases map to TRBD1. CDR1 and CDR2 (germline): SGHTA, FQGNSA. Losses at the gene ends were 4 bases for V and 5 bases for J; bases not matched to a gene: 2. The CDR3 extends over 13 amino acids. CDR3 DNA sequence: TGTGCCAGCAGCTCGGGACAGCACAATGAGCAGTTCTTC. Translation gives CASSSGQHNEQFF. Filled out from reference TRBV7-2 and TRBJ2-1, the complete variable domain reads GAGVSQSPSNKVTEKGKDVELRCDPISGHTALYWYRQSLGQGLEFLIYFQGNSAPDKSGLPSDRFSAERTGGSVSTLTIQRTQQEDSAVYLCASSSGQHNEQFFGPGTRLTVL.

The J gene is TRBJ2-1, the V gene TRBV28; D is possibly TRBD1 (6 bases). CDR1 is MDHEN, CDR2 SYDVKM, per germline. V shed 6 bases and J shed 0 bases, with 12 bases lying between them. This CDR3 is built from 15 residues. The CDR3: CASSQGQYSYNEQFF. In DNA, the CDR3 is TGTGCCAGCAGCCAGGGGCAGTACTCCTACAATGAGCAGTTCTTC.

This clonotype appeared a few times. V and J are TRBV27 and TRBJ1-5; D remains ambiguous. The ends were cut back, 0 bases at V and 0 bases at J, with 6 bases in the middle. CDR1 MNHEY and CDR2 SMNVEV come from the germline V gene (reference sequence). This CDR3 region has 15 residues. The CDR3 DNA sequence: TGTGCCAGCAGTTTATCGCCAGATAGCAATCAGCCCCAGCATTTT. Protein product: CASSLSPDSNQPQHF.

This clonotype appeared a few times. This chain links TRBV6-2 or TRBV6-3 with TRBJ1-5; no clear D. Per germline, CDR1 MNHEY and CDR2 SVGEGT. Trimming removed 4 bases at V and 0 bases at J, with 16 bases between. The CDR3 is 17 amino acids. The CDR3 reads CASSWSRYRDSNQPQHF. CDR3 coding DNA: TGTGCCAGCAGTTGGTCGCGGTACAGAGATAGCAATCAGCCCCAGCATTTT.

The rearrangement uses TRBV4-1 and TRBJ2-5; D is uncertain. This CDR3 has 14 amino acids. Germline CDR1 MGHRA, CDR2 YSYEKL. Deletions cut 0 bases from V and 3 bases from J, with 8 bases between. CDR3 in DNA: TGCGCCAGCAGCCAAGACCCAGGCAAAGAGACCCAGTACTTC. It encodes CASSQDPGKETQYF.

Ten or more counts support this clonotype. The rearrangement joins TRBV29-1 to TRBJ2-3; 11 bases are shared with TRBD2. Germline V gene sequence: CDR1 SQVTM, CDR2 ANQGSEA. Trimming at V came to 6 bases and at J to 4 bases, leaving 12 bases not matched to a gene. The CDR3 is 16 amino acids. CDR3: CSVAPTSGTIPDTQYF. The CDR3 coding sequence is TGCAGCGTCGCCCCGACTAGCGGGACGATCCCAGATACGCAGTATTTT.

This clonotype appeared a few times. V is TRBV29-1 and J is TRBJ2-5; possible D gene TRBD1, 5 bases. Trimming removed 7 bases at V and 4 bases at J, with 13 bases between. Per germline, CDR1 SQVTM and CDR2 ANQGSEA. This CDR3 is 12 amino acids long. CDR3 bases: TGCAGCGGCAGGGTAGGAGCAGAGACCCAGTACTTC. It yields the protein CSGRVGAETQYF.

The V call is TRBV20-1, the J call TRBJ1-2, with D tentatively TRBD1 (5 bases). The CDR3 contains 15 residues. The ends were cut back, 3 bases at V and 4 bases at J, with 18 bases in the middle. Germline CDR1 and CDR2: DFQATT and SNEGSKA (reference sequence). CDR3 sequence: CSASDWGEAVYGYTF. The CDR3 bases are TGCAGTGCTAGCGATTGGGGGGAAGCAGTCTATGGCTACACCTTC.

This clonotype occurred once. This chain links TRBV5-1 with TRBJ2-1, with D unclear. Deletions cut 2 bases from V and 4 bases from J, with 7 bases between. CDR3 size: 13 residues. Germline loops: CDR1 SGHRS, CDR2 YFSETQ. The chain's CDR3 is CASSFNSYNEQFF. The CDR3 DNA follows: TGCGCCAGCAGCTTTAACAGTTACAATGAGCAGTTCTTC.

This clonotype was seen only a few times. The chain combines TRBV12-3 or TRBV12-4 with TRBJ2-7, with 9 bases fitting TRBD1. The CDR3 consists of 11 residues. The J segment lost 12 bases and the V segment lost 5 bases, leaving 5 bases of the junction unmatched. The CDR3, as DNA: TGTGCCAGCAGTCCCGGGACAGGGCTGTACTTC. This translates into CASSPGTGLYF.

The chain carries TRBV7-9 and TRBJ1-1; the D gene is possibly TRBD1 (6 bases). The CDR3 is 15 residues long. CDR1 and CDR2 from the germline V gene are SEHNR and FQNEAQ (reference sequence). V lost 5 bases and J lost 4, with 17 bases in between. CDR3 sequence (DNA): TGTGCCAGCAGCACCACACCTCAGGGGTCCACTGAAGCTTTCTTT. Amino acids: CASSTTPQGSTEAFF.

The chain uses TRBV29-1 and TRBJ1-1, with D hard to call. Between the trimmed V and J ends, which lost 1 base and 7 bases, there was a span of 10 bases. The CDR3 spans 12 residues. The germline gives CDR1 SQVTM, CDR2 ANQGSEA. The CDR3 DNA sequence: TGCAGCGTTGAAGGAGCCGGAGATGAAGCTTTCTTT. It specifies CSVEGAGDEAFF.

The chain couples TRBV6-2 or TRBV6-3 to TRBJ2-7, with TRBD1 matching 10 bases. CDR3 length: 15 amino acids. J gave up 3 bases and V 7 bases, and 9 bases lay outside the gene matches. From germline, CDR1 is MNHEY and CDR2 SVGEGT. The CDR3 nucleotides read TGTGCCAGCATTTTTAGGGACAGGGGATTCTACGAGCAGTACTTC. The encoded protein is CASIFRDRGFYEQYF.

This clonotype was picked up a small number of times. V is TRBV3-1 and J is TRBJ2-3; D is possibly TRBD2 (6 bases). The CDR3 has 15 residues. Germline V gene lookup returns CDR1 LGHDT and CDR2 YNNKEL (reference sequence). V was shortened by 4 bases and J by 4 bases, with 15 bases between the two germline ends. The CDR3 is CASSLSSGYSDTQYF. The CDR3 bases are TGTGCCAGCAGCCTCAGCAGCGGGTACTCAGATACGCAGTATTTT.